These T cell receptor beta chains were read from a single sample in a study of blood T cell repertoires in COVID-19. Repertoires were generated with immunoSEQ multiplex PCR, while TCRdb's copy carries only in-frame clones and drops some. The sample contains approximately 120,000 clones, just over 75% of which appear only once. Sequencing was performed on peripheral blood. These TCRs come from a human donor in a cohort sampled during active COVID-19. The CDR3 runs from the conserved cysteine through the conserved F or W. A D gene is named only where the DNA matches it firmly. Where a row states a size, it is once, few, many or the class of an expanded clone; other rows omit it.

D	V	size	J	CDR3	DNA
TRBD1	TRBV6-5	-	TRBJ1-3	CASRPDRGRRNTIYF	TGTGCCAGCAGACCCGACAGGGGGCGAAGAAACACCATATATTTT
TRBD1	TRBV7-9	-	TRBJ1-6	CASSFYRQGRSSYNSPLHF	TGTGCCAGCAGTTTCTACCGACAGGGGAGAAGCTCCTATAATTCACCCCTCCACTTT
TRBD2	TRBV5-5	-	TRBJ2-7	CASSWRRTSGAHEQYF	TGTGCCAGCAGCTGGCGAAGGACTAGCGGGGCCCACGAGCAGTACTTC
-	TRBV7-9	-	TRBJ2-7	CASSLGGGTVSYEQYF	TGTGCCAGCAGCTTAGGCGGGGGGACAGTCTCCTACGAGCAGTACTTC
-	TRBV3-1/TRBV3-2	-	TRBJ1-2	CASSQEYGYGVGSGYTF	TGTGCCAGCAGCCAAGAATACGGGTATGGCGTTGGCTCTGGCTACACCTTC
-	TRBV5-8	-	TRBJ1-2	CASSLQVPYGYTF	TGTGCCAGCAGCTTGCAGGTCCCCTATGGCTACACCTTC
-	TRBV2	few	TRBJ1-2	CASSVEAGAHGYTF	TGTGCCAGCAGTGTTGAGGCGGGGGCTCACGGCTACACCTTC
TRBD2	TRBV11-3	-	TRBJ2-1	CASSLEGLAGAPSKGNEQFF	TGTGCCAGCAGCTTAGAGGGACTAGCGGGGGCCCCCTCCAAAGGGAATGAGCAGTTCTTC
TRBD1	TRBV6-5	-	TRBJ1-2	CASMSPGQGAEGYTF	TGTGCCAGCATGTCGCCGGGACAGGGGGCGGAAGGCTACACCTTC
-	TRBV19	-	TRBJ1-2	CASSTGPGTGNGYTF	TGTGCCAGTAGTACCGGGCCGGGGACTGGGAATGGCTACACCTTC
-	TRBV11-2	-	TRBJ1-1	CASVNVGVNTEAFF	TGTGCCAGCGTTAATGTAGGGGTGAACACTGAAGCTTTCTTT
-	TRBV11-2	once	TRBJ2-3	CASRPLSGDTDTQYF	TGTGCCAGCAGACCCCTCTCGGGGGACACAGATACGCAGTATTTT
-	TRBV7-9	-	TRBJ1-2	CASSLTGPDTF	TGTGCCAGCAGCCTCACTGGGCCCGACACCTTC
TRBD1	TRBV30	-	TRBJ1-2	CASGQGINYGYTF	TGTGCCTCAGGACAGGGGATAAACTATGGCTACACCTTC
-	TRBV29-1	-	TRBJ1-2	CSVRGANWNGYTF	TGCAGCGTGCGGGGGGCGAATTGGAATGGCTACACCTTC
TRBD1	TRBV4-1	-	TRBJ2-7	CASSLEGTGVYEQYF	TGCGCCAGCAGCCTCGAGGGGACAGGCGTCTACGAGCAGTACTTC
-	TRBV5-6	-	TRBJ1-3	CASSLTVSGNTIYF	TGTGCCAGCAGCTTGACGGTCTCTGGAAACACCATATATTTT
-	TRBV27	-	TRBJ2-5	CASSFSWNGGETQYF	TGTGCCAGCAGTTTCTCGTGGAACGGCGGGGAGACCCAGTACTTC
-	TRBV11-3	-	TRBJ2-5	CASSLGGGLQETQYF	TGTGCCAGCAGCTTAGGAGGCGGCCTCCAAGAGACCCAGTACTTC
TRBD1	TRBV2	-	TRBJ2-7	CASSGSTPSQGATYEQYF	TGTGCCAGCAGTGGCAGCACACCGTCACAGGGGGCAACCTACGAGCAGTACTTC
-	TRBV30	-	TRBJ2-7	CAWSLGGDTYEQYF	TGTGCCTGGAGCTTAGGGGGGGACACCTACGAGCAGTACTTC
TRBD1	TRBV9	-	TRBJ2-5	CASSVTGGLETQYF	TGTGCCAGCAGCGTAACAGGGGGTTTGGAGACCCAGTACTTC
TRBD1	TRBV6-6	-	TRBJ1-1	CASRDRDMNTEAFF	TGTGCCTCCCGGGACAGGGACATGAACACTGAAGCTTTCTTT
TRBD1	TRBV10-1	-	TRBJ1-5	CASLDRAHNQPQHF	TGCGCCAGCCTGGACAGGGCACACAATCAGCCCCAGCATTTT
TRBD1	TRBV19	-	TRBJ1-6	CASSLTGTSPLHF	TGTGCCAGTAGTTTGACAGGGACTTCACCCCTCCACTTT
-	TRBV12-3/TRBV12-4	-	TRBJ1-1	CASSLWQRTEAFF	TGTGCCAGCAGTTTATGGCAGAGGACTGAAGCTTTCTTT
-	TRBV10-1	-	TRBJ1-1	CASSDEGRANTEAFF	TGCGCCAGCAGTGACGAGGGTCGGGCGAACACTGAAGCTTTCTTT
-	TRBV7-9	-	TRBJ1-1	CASSLVKNTEAFF	TGTGCCAGCAGCTTAGTAAAGAACACTGAAGCTTTCTTT
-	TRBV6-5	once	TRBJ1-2	CASSPRTDGPTF	TGTGCCAGCAGCCCCAGGACAGATGGGCCCACCTTC
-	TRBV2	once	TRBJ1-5	CASSDRGANQPQHF	TGTGCCAGCAGTGATAGGGGTGCGAATCAGCCCCAGCATTTT
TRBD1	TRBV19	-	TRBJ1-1	CASKTPGTGGNTEAFF	TGTGCCAGTAAGACCCCCGGGACAGGTGGGAACACTGAAGCTTTCTTT
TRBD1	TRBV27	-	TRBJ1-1	CASSRGSTEAFF	TGTGCCAGCAGCAGGGGGTCAACTGAAGCTTTCTTT